Below, 19 T cell receptor beta chains from the same sample are listed, as sequenced in a study of identical twins. TCRdb processed the 5' RACE reads anew with MiXCR; each CDR3 protein has one entry. Among about 530,000 distinct CDR3 sequences listed, 13% to 15% were seen once. These same records also appear under a second study, on yellow fever vaccine responses in identical twins.

Sequences were obtained from CD4+ T cells sorted from blood. The receptors stem from a woman aged 18 to 35 in good health.

This chain connects TRBV12-3 or TRBV12-4 to TRBJ2-3, with 8 bases lining up with TRBD2. The V segment lost 1 base and the J segment 3 bases; nucleotides outside the gene matches: 3. The length of the CDR3 is 15 residues. Here the CDR3 reads CASSLGGLETDTQYF. The DNA of the CDR3 is TGTGCCAGCAGTTTAGGGGGACTAGAAACAGATACGCAGTATTTT.

The gene calls are TRBV7-3 and TRBJ1-6; weak D call: TRBD1 (5 bases). CDR1 and CDR2 from the germline V gene are SGHTA and FQGTGA. The germline V and J ends were trimmed by 5 bases and 2 bases, with 10 bases remaining between them. This CDR3 comprises 15 residues. The CDR3 spells CASSMGRTYNSPLHF. In nucleotides, the CDR3 is TGTGCCAGCAGCATGGGACGGACCTATAATTCACCCCTCCACTTT.

This clonotype has only a few counts. The chain employs TRBV4-1 and TRBJ2-5; possible D gene TRBD2, 6 bases. Between the trimmed V and J ends, which lost 3 bases and 4 bases, there was a span of 15 bases. Germline CDR1 MGHRA, CDR2 YSYEKL. The CDR3 has 15 residues. The CDR3 protein is CASSQSPVGGETQYF. The CDR3 nucleotides are TGCGCCAGCAGCCAGTCTCCCGTGGGGGGAGAGACCCAGTACTTC.

V usage is TRBV29-1 and J usage is TRBJ2-1; the D gene is possibly TRBD2 (6 bases). Between the trimmed V and J ends, which lost 6 bases and 1 base, there was a span of 13 bases. The CDR3 loop spans 14 amino acids. Germline CDR1 SQVTM, CDR2 ANQGSEA. The CDR3 DNA sequence: TGCAGCGTCGAACTGGGAGGTTCCTACAATGAGCAGTTCTTC. Protein product: CSVELGGSYNEQFF.

This clonotype has just a few counts. CDR3 nucleotides: TGCAGTGCTAGAGATCGAGCGGTGAGCTCCTACGAGCAGTACTTC. It encodes CSARDRAVSSYEQYF. The genes are TRBV20-1 and TRBJ2-7; a possible D gene is TRBD2 (5 bases). With 0 bases removed from V and 0 bases from J, the gap between germline ends came to 12 bases. The germline CDR1 and CDR2 sequences are DFQATT and SNEGSKA (reference sequence). CDR3 length equals 15 residues.

This sequence joins TRBV28 and TRBJ2-1; perhaps D is TRBD1 or TRBD2 (6 bases each). CDR1 is MDHEN, CDR2 SYDVKM, per germline. The CDR3 length is 16 residues. Trimming took 4 bases from V and 0 from J, leaving 13 bases between them. This CDR3 is CASSSGGLSSYNEQFF. CDR3 coding DNA: TGTGCCAGCAGTTCCGGGGGCCTGAGCTCCTACAATGAGCAGTTCTTC.

The CDR3 loop is CASRPTGAGELFF. CDR3 nucleotide sequence: TGTGCCAGCAGGCCGACAGGGGCCGGGGAGCTGTTTTTT. The chain is built from TRBV6-6 and TRBJ2-2; 8 nucleotides agree with TRBD1. CDR3 length: 13 amino acids. Trimming removed 6 bases from V and 6 bases from J; junction bases left unmatched: 3. CDR1 MNHNY and CDR2 SVGAGI come from the germline V gene (reference sequence).

This clonotype was observed many times. V usage is TRBV10-3 and J usage is TRBJ2-1; maybe TRBD2 (5 bases). Trimming removed 6 bases from V and 6 bases from J, with 15 bases in between. Per germline, CDR1 ENHRY and CDR2 SYGVKD. CDR3 length: 14 residues. CDR3 sequence: CAIREDATSNEQFF. The CDR3 bases are TGTGCCATCAGGGAGGACGCCACAAGCAATGAGCAGTTCTTC.

This clonotype was detected only a few times. V usage is TRBV9 and J usage is TRBJ2-1; TRBD2 might be the D (6 bases). The CDR3 has 16 residues. Between the trimmed V and J ends, which lost 0 bases and 0 bases, there was a span of 10 bases. Looked up from germline, CDR1 is SGDLS and CDR2 is YYNGEE. In DNA form, the CDR3 reads TGTGCCAGCAGCGTAGGGGCGGGAAGCTCCTACAATGAGCAGTTCTTC. This codes for CASSVGAGSSYNEQFF.

The chain is built from TRBV5-5 and TRBJ2-4; D is unresolved. This CDR3 is 15 amino acids long. In germline, CDR1 is SGHKS, CDR2 YYEKEE (reference sequence). Trimming removed 0 bases from V and 8 bases from J, with 15 bases in between. CDR3 DNA: TGTGCCAGCAGCTTGGTCTACTCGAATCCGGACATTCAGTACTTC. Encoded protein: CASSLVYSNPDIQYF.

The chain couples TRBV6-5 to TRBJ2-4, with D possibly TRBD1 on 5 matching bases. CDR3 length equals 15 residues. The V and J ends lost 4 bases and 0 bases respectively, with 10 bases between them. The germline V gene has CDR1 MNHEY and CDR2 SVGAGI. CDR3 loop: CASSSSRAAKNIQYF. The CDR3 region has the DNA TGTGCCAGCAGTTCCTCCAGGGCAGCCAAAAACATTCAGTACTTC.

The chain recombines TRBV10-3 with TRBJ2-3; TRBD1 might be the D (6 bases). The V and J ends lost 4 bases and 0 bases respectively, with 11 bases between them. From germline, CDR1 is ENHRY and CDR2 SYGVKD. The CDR3 is 15 residues long. The CDR3 loop is CAISVGTPSTDTQYF. CDR3 coding DNA: TGTGCCATCAGTGTGGGGACACCGAGCACAGATACGCAGTATTTT.

This clonotype was recorded a few times. The CDR3, as DNA: TGTGCCAGCAGCTTAGGTCCAGCGGGGCACAATGAGCAGTTCTTC. This sequence encodes CASSLGPAGHNEQFF. This sequence joins TRBV11-2 and TRBJ2-1; 7 nucleotides match TRBD2. Trimming cost V 1 base and J 5 bases; bases outside gene matches: 5. The CDR3 covers 15 residues. Germline CDR1 is SGHAT and CDR2 is FQNNGV.

This clonotype was counted a few times. V is TRBV12-3 or TRBV12-4 and J is TRBJ2-6, with D possibly TRBD1 on 6 matching bases. Trimming pared 6 bases from V and 2 bases from J, leaving 8 bases between. CDR3 length: 14 amino acids. The CDR3 is CASRAGAGANVLTF. In DNA form, the CDR3 reads TGTGCCAGCAGGGCAGGGGCTGGGGCCAACGTCCTGACTTTC.

The V call is TRBV20-1, the J call TRBJ2-7; possibly TRBD1 or TRBD2 for D (5 bases each). The CDR3 consists of 15 residues. The germline V and J ends were trimmed by 0 bases and 6 bases, with 18 bases remaining between them. CDR1 is DFQATT, CDR2 SNEGSKA, per germline (reference sequence). CDR3 protein: CSARDVGPRFSEQYF. For the CDR3, the DNA is TGCAGTGCTAGAGATGTGGGACCCCGTTTTAGCGAGCAGTACTTC.

This clonotype appeared many times. The chain carries TRBV24-1 and TRBJ2-3; TRBD1 aligns across 8 bases. The CDR3 totals 17 residues. J gave up 0 bases and V 3 bases, and 7 bases lay outside the gene matches. Germline CDR1 and CDR2: KGHDR and SFDVKD. The CDR3: CATSDTRRGPSTDTQYF. The DNA of the CDR3 is TGTGCCACCAGTGATACCCGCAGGGGGCCTAGCACAGATACGCAGTATTTT.

This chain links TRBV6-1 with TRBJ1-2; a weak D match, TRBD1 (5 bases). Germline V lookup: CDR1 MNHNS, CDR2 SASEGT. The CDR3 length is 12 residues. Deletions cut 6 bases from V and 5 bases from J, with 10 bases between. CDR3 bases: TGTGCCAGCAGGGGACTGGGTTATGGCTACACCTTC. Amino acid sequence: CASRGLGYGYTF.

For this clonotype: A much larger clone sits a single nucleotide away, making a read error possible. J is TRBJ2-3 and V is TRBV20-1; D is possibly TRBD2 (6 bases). From germline, CDR1 is DFQATT and CDR2 SNEGSKA (reference sequence). The length of the CDR3 is 14 residues. As DNA, the CDR3 is TGCAATGCTAGAGTGGGGGGACCCACAGATACGCAGTATTTT. Protein: CNARVGGPTDTQYF.

This chain links TRBV18 with TRBJ2-7, with a weak D call TRBD2 (5 bases). CDR3 length equals 13 residues. Per the germline V gene, CDR1 is KGHSH and CDR2 is LQKENI. Trimming shortened V by 2 bases and J by 6 bases, and 11 bases separated the two germline ends. The CDR3 sequence is CASSPGLEGEQYF. CDR3 nucleotide sequence: TGTGCCAGCTCACCAGGGCTTGAGGGCGAGCAGTACTTC.